These 15 T cell receptor beta chains were all obtained from the same sample, sequenced in a study of post-analysis software for immune sequencing data. Findings and caveats of the study: Included in a set of roughly 5 TRBV segments more frequent in patients than controls were TRBV5-6, TRBV5-1 and TRBV20-1.

Unique molecular identifiers were carried by the TCR beta cDNA libraries. TCRdb ran MiXCR on the PCR reads and lists one entry per CDR3 protein. The table shows approximately 770,000 distinct CDR3 sequences, with 46% occurring only once. Their antigen targets remain unknown. Specimen: blood. The receptor set was obtained from a girl aged 5-17 years with multiple sclerosis.

J is TRBJ2-7 and V is TRBV7-6; D may correspond to TRBD1 or TRBD2 (5 bases each). Looked up from germline, CDR1 is SGHVS and CDR2 is FNYEAQ. V was clipped by 3 bases and J by 6 bases, with 15 bases between them. This CDR3 has 14 residues. The CDR3 protein is CASSLGDGAGEQYF. CDR3 bases: TGTGCCAGCAGCTTGGGGGACGGCGCCGGCGAGCAGTACTTC. Combining the CDR3 with reference TRBV7-6 and TRBJ2-7 gives the whole variable domain GAGVSQSPRYKVTKRGQDVALRCDPISGHVSLYWYRQALGQGPEFLTYFNYEAQQDKSGLPNDRFSAERPEGSISTLTIQRTEQRDSAMYRCASSLGDGAGEQYFGPGTRLTVT.

The chain is built from TRBV7-3 and TRBJ2-1; 7 nucleotides line up with TRBD2. CDR1 and CDR2 (germline): SGHTA, FQGTGA. Trimming at V came to 4 bases and at J to 9 bases, leaving 12 bases not matched to a gene. The CDR3 loop spans 15 amino acids. The CDR3 is CASSSPDSGYSEQFF. The DNA of the CDR3 is TGTGCCAGCAGCTCCCCCGATAGCGGGTACTCTGAGCAGTTCTTC.

This chain joins TRBV11-2 and TRBJ2-5; TRBD1 agrees at 10 bases. The CDR3 covers 16 residues. From germline, CDR1 is SGHAT and CDR2 FQNNGV. V shed 4 bases and J 5 bases; nucleotides not matched to a gene: 10. CDR3 in DNA: TGTGCCAGCAGCTACACCGGGACAGGGGCTTGGGAGACCCAGTACTTC. Amino acid sequence: CASSYTGTGAWETQYF.

The V gene is TRBV12-3 or TRBV12-4, the J gene TRBJ2-1; 9 bases are a match to TRBD2. The V and J ends lost 8 bases and 10 bases, in that order; junction bases with no gene match: 9. The CDR3 covers 13 residues. CDR3 protein: CASFSSGSLEQFF. The CDR3 DNA is TGTGCCAGCTTCAGTAGCGGGAGCCTGGAGCAGTTCTTC.

This chain uses TRBV20-1 with TRBJ2-4, with 9 bases matching TRBD2. The CDR3 runs 17 residues. Germline V CDR1 and CDR2: DFQATT, SNEGSKA (reference sequence). The V segment lost 6 bases and the J segment 6 bases; nucleotides outside the gene matches: 18. The CDR3 DNA reads as TGCAGTGCACGGGAGACTAGCGGTCGTTCGGCAGGAAACATTCAGTACTTC. Translated, it gives CSARETSGRSAGNIQYF.

The chain employs TRBV20-1 and TRBJ2-5, with D possibly being TRBD2 (6 bases). The CDR3 is 15 amino acids. The V end was cut by 0 bases, the J end by 1 base, with 12 bases between. Germline V gene data show CDR1 as DFQATT and CDR2 as SNEGSKA (reference sequence). The CDR3 DNA follows: TGCAGTGCTAGAGATGGTGGGGGACTCCAAGAGACCCAGTACTTC. The encoded protein is CSARDGGGLQETQYF.

The chain employs TRBV21-1 and TRBJ2-5; the table's D call of TRBD2 was not tested on the DNA. TRBV21-1 represents a pseudogene. The CDR3 consists of 19 residues. CDR3 bases: TGTGCCAGCAGCAACGCGGGACTAGCGGGAGATTATAACGAGGAGACCCAGTACTTC. Protein sequence: CASSNAGLAGDYNEETQYF.

The chain uses TRBV20-1 and TRBJ2-1; TRBD2 matches at 9 bases. With V trimmed by 5 bases and J by 2 bases, 7 bases remained unmatched. The CDR3 is 15 residues long. CDR1 and CDR2 (germline): DFQATT, SNEGSKA (reference sequence). The CDR3 sequence is CSAHKAGGTYNEQFF. In DNA, the CDR3 is TGCAGTGCTCACAAGGCGGGAGGGACCTACAATGAGCAGTTCTTC.

J is TRBJ2-7 and V is TRBV20-1; no reliable D call. Trimming pared 6 bases from V and 6 bases from J, leaving 12 bases between. Germline loops: CDR1 DFQATT, CDR2 SNEGSKA (reference sequence). The CDR3 extends over 11 amino acids. The CDR3 reads CSARTDGEQYF. The CDR3 DNA is TGCAGTGCCCGAACCGACGGCGAGCAGTACTTC.

Of note for this clonotype: Sequence at one end of the junction differs from germline and may be a read error. The chain recombines TRBV4-3 with TRBJ2-1; a weak D match, TRBD2 (5 bases). In germline, CDR1 is LGHNA, CDR2 YSLEER. CDR3 length: 15 amino acids. CDR3 in amino acids: CASSQDGLAYNKQFF. CDR3 coding DNA: TGCGCCAGCAGCCAAGATGGGCTAGCTTACAATAAGCAGTTCTTC.

The chain is built from TRBV20-1 and TRBJ2-7; 10 bases align to TRBD2. Germline assignment: CDR1 DFQATT and CDR2 SNEGSKA (reference sequence). The CDR3 runs to 16 residues. J gave up 4 bases and V 5 bases, and 14 bases lay outside the gene matches. The CDR3 DNA follows: TGCAGTGCTGCCGACCCAAGCGGGAGGGCGGTATACGAGCAGTACTTC. Translation: CSAADPSGRAVYEQYF.

This chain uses TRBV20-1 with TRBJ2-5; no clear D gene. Deletions cut 1 base from V and 1 base from J, with 7 bases between. The CDR3 runs to 13 residues. Germline loops: CDR1 DFQATT, CDR2 SNEGSKA (reference sequence). In DNA form, the CDR3 reads TGCAGTGCTAGAGGGCAGCTCCAAGAGACCCAGTACTTC. It codes for CSARGQLQETQYF.

This chain joins TRBV7-2 and TRBJ2-7; possible D gene TRBD1, 5 bases. There are 16 residues in the CDR3. V was clipped by 5 bases and J by 3 bases, with 20 bases between them. CDR1 and CDR2 from the germline V gene are SGHTA and FQGNSA. The CDR3 region has the DNA TGTGCCAGCAGCCTCGGTGGGCAGGGCGCTGGCTACGAGCAGTACTTC. Translated: CASSLGGQGAGYEQYF.

The V call is TRBV30, the J call TRBJ2-1, with a possible D match to TRBD2 (6 bases). CDR3 length: 14 residues. The germline V and J ends were trimmed by 5 bases and 4 bases, with 15 bases remaining between them. Germline loops: CDR1 GTSNPN, CDR2 SVGIG (reference sequence). This chain's CDR3 is CAWARGTPYNEQFF. The CDR3 bases are TGTGCCTGGGCCCGGGGGACTCCATACAATGAGCAGTTCTTC.

The chain has TRBV11-1 and TRBJ2-3; 7 bases align to TRBD2. Germline V lookup: CDR1 SGHAT, CDR2 FQDESV (reference sequence). The CDR3 spans 13 residues. The junction had 4 bases not matched to a gene; V was cut back by 6 bases and J by 4 bases. For the CDR3, the DNA is TGTGCCAGCAGTTCGACTAGCTCAGATACGCAGTATTTT. Amino acids: CASSSTSSDTQYF. The full variable domain, with the rest looked up from reference TRBV11-1 and TRBJ2-3, is EAEVAQSPRYKITEKSQAVAFWCDPISGHATLYWYRQILGQGPELLVQFQDESVVDDSQLPKDRFSAERLKGVDSTLKIQPAELGDSAMYLCASSSTSSDTQYFGPGTRLTVL.